This section outlines one T cell receptor (beta chain) sequence together with its context. TCRdb keeps only in-frame clones here, not all; method: immunoSEQ multiplex PCR. The sample holds roughly 100,000 clones, 80% to 90% seen once. This entry belongs to a study of blood T cell repertoires in COVID-19. The trim removed 8 bases at V and 5 bases at J, leaving 13 bases unmatched. The CDR3 is 14 amino acids. The germline V gene encodes CDR1 SQVTM and CDR2 ANQGSEA. This sequence joins TRBV29-1 and TRBJ2-5, with 8 nucleotides matching TRBD1. The sequencing sample was made of peripheral blood. The sequence derives from a human donor in a cohort sampled during active COVID-19. CDR3 sequence reads: CSIGGAGGRETQYF. CDR3 sequence (DNA): TGCAGCATCGGTGGGGCAGGGGGCCGGGAGACCCAGTACTTC.